A selection of T cell receptor beta chains follows, all from one sample in a study of blood T cells in healthy people across ages. TCRdb redid the calling of the 5' RACE reads with MiXCR, one entry per CDR3 protein. This table holds 700,000 to 850,000 distinct CDR3 sequences, 53% found once. The sequenced sample was blood. All receptors derive from an elderly man in good health. CDR3s include the opening cysteine and the closing phenylalanine or tryptophan. The D gene is left open where the match is weak.

V: TRBV15; D: NA; J: TRBJ2-7; CDR3: CATSRYRQGGHPPEQYF; DNA: TGTGCCACCAGCAGATACCGGCAGGGTGGACACCCACCCGAGCAGTACTTC
V: TRBV27; D: NA; J: TRBJ2-3; CDR3: CASSLLPASTDTQYF; DNA: TGTGCCAGCAGTTTATTACCGGCTAGCACAGATACGCAGTATTTT
V: TRBV7-2; D: NA; J: TRBJ2-1; CDR3: CASSLAGRRSSYNEQFF; DNA: TGTGCCAGCAGCTTAGCAGGGCGGAGAAGCTCCTACAATGAGCAGTTCTTC
V: TRBV7-2; D: TRBD2; J: TRBJ2-1; CDR3: CASSLRLAGPTQEQFF; DNA: TGTGCCAGCAGCCTACGACTAGCGGGCCCAACCCAGGAGCAGTTCTTC
V: TRBV6-6; D: TRBD1; J: TRBJ1-2; CDR3: CASSYAKTGPYGYTF; DNA: TGTGCCAGCAGTTACGCGAAGACAGGGCCGTATGGCTACACCTTC
V: TRBV29-1; D: NA; J: TRBJ1-2; CDR3: CSGWGPIYGYTF; DNA: TGCAGCGGGTGGGGACCTATATATGGCTACACCTTC
V: TRBV5-1; D: NA; J: TRBJ2-1; CDR3: CASTIRGEQFF; DNA: TGCGCCAGCACCATCCGCGGGGAGCAGTTCTTC
V: TRBV20-1; D: TRBD2; J: TRBJ2-1; CDR3: CSGAREGFSYNEQFF; DNA: TGCAGTGGAGCGCGGGAGGGCTTCTCCTACAATGAGCAGTTCTTC
V: TRBV27; D: TRBD1; J: TRBJ2-5; CDR3: CASSSVRDSGLETQYF; DNA: TGTGCCAGCAGCTCAGTCCGGGACAGTGGTTTAGAGACCCAGTACTTC
V: TRBV3-1; D: NA; J: TRBJ2-1; CDR3: CASSRNTGSSYNEQFF; DNA: TGTGCCAGCAGCCGCAATACGGGCAGCTCCTACAATGAGCAGTTCTTC